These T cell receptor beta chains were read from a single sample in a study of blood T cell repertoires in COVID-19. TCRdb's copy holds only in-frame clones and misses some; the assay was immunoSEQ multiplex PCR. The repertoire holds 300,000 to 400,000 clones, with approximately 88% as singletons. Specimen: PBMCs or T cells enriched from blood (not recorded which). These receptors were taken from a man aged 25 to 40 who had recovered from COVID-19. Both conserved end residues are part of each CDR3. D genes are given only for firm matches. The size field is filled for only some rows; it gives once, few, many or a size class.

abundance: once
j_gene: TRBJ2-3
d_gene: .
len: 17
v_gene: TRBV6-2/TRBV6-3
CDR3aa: CASSYDKGTGYTDTQYF
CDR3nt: TGTGCCAGCAGTTACGATAAGGGGACTGGATACACAGATACGCAGTATTTT

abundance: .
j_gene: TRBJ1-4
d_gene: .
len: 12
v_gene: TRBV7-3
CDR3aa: CAPQSTNEKLFF
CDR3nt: TGTGCCCCCCAGTCAACTAATGAAAAACTGTTTTTT

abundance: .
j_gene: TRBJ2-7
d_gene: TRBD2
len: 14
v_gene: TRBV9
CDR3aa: CASSFRLAGDRQYF
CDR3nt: TGTGCCAGCAGCTTCCGACTAGCGGGGGACCGGCAGTACTTC

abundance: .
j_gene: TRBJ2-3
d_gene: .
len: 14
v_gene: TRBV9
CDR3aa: CASSVFSGTDTQYF
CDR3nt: TGTGCCAGCAGCGTATTTTCGGGCACAGATACGCAGTATTTT

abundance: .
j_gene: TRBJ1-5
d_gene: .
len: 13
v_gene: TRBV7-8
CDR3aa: CASSLGGIQPQHF
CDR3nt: TGTGCCAGCAGCCTCGGGGGGATTCAGCCCCAGCATTTT

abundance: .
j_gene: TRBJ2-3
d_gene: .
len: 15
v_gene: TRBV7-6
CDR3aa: CASSSEPTHTDTQYF
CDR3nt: TGTGCCAGCAGCTCTGAGCCTACTCACACAGATACGCAGTATTTT

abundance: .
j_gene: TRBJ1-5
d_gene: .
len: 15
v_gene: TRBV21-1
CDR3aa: CASPPGGGRSQPQHF
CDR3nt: TGTGCCAGCCCTCCGGGGGGGGGAAGGAGTCAGCCCCAGCATTTT

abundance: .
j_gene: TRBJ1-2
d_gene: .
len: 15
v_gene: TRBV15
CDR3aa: CATSRDRAGNYGYTF
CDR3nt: TGTGCCACCAGCAGAGATCGGGCAGGGAACTATGGCTACACCTTC

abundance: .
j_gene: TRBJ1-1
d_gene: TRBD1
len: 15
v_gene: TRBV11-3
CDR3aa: CASSRGQGSNTEAFF
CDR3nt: TGTGCCAGCAGCCGAGGACAGGGGTCCAACACTGAAGCTTTCTTT

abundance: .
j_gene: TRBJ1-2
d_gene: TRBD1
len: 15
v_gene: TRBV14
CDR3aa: CASSTGQGTNYGYTF
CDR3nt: TGTGCCAGCAGCACGGGACAGGGAACCAACTATGGCTACACCTTC

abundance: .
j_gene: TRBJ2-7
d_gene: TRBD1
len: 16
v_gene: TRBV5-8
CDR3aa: CASSLVIWDRTYEQYF
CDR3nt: TGTGCCAGCAGCTTGGTAATTTGGGACAGGACCTACGAGCAGTACTTC

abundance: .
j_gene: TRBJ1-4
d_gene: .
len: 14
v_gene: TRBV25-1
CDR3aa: CALNVSAGGEKLFF
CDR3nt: TGTGCTCTGAATGTATCGGCAGGCGGGGAAAAACTGTTTTTT

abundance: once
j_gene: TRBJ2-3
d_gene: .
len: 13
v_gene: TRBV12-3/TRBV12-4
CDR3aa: CASCNRGTDTQYF
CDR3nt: TGTGCCAGCTGCAACAGGGGCACAGATACGCAGTATTTT

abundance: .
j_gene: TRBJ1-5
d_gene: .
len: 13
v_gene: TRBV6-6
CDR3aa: CATQQQGNQPQHF
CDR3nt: TGTGCCACGCAACAACAGGGAAATCAGCCCCAGCATTTT

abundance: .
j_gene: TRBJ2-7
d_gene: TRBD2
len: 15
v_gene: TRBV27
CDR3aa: CASQPTSGSSYEQYF
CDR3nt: TGTGCCAGCCAACCTACTAGCGGTAGCTCCTACGAGCAGTACTTC

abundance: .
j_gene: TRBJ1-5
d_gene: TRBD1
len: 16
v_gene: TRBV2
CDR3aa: CASTEDRDAVGEPQHF
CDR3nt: TGTGCCAGCACCGAAGACAGGGATGCCGTGGGGGAGCCCCAGCATTTT

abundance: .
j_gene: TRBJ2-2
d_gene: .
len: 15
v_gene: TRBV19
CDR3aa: CASSRGQANTGELFF
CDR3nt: TGTGCCAGTAGTAGGGGCCAGGCGAACACCGGGGAGCTGTTTTTT

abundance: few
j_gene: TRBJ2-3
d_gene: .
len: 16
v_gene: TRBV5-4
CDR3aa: CASSLGSGVSTDTQYF
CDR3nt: TGTGCCAGCAGCTTGGGGTCGGGGGTTAGCACAGATACGCAGTATTTT

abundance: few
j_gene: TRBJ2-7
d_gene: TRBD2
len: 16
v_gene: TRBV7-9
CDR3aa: CASSVRLGRASYEQYF
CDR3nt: TGTGCCAGCAGCGTACGTCTTGGGAGGGCCTCCTACGAGCAGTACTTC

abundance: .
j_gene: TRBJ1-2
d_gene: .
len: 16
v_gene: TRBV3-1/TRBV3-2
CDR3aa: CASSQRAYGVNYGYTF
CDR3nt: TGTGCCAGCAGCCAAAGGGCCTACGGGGTTAACTATGGCTACACCTTC

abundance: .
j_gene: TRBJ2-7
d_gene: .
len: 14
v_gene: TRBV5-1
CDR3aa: CASSSRAGSYEQYF
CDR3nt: TGCGCCAGCAGCTCTAGGGCAGGGTCCTACGAGCAGTACTTC

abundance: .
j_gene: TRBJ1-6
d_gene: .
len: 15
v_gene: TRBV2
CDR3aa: CASSERGTANSPLHF
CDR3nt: TGTGCCAGCAGTGAAAGGGGGACGGCGAATTCACCCCTCCACTTT

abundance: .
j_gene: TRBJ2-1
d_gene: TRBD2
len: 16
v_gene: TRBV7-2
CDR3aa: CASSLVLAGTYNEQFF
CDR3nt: TGTGCCAGCAGCTTAGTACTAGCGGGGACGTACAATGAGCAGTTCTTC

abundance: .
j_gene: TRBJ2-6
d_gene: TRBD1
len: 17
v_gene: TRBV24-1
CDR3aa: CATSRGQGGSGANVLTF
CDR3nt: TGTGCCACTAGTCGGGGACAGGGGGGTTCTGGGGCCAACGTCCTGACTTTC

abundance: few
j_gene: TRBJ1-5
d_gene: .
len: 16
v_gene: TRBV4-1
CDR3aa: CASSQDTARQNQPQHF
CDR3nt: TGCGCCAGCAGCCAAGATACGGCTCGACAGAATCAGCCCCAGCATTTT

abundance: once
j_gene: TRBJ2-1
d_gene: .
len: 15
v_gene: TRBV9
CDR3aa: CASSSGTSFYNEQFF
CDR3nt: TGTGCCAGCAGCTCCGGCACTAGCTTCTACAATGAGCAGTTCTTC

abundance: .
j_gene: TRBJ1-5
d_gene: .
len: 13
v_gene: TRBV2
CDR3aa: CASSREGNQPQHF
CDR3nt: TGTGCCAGCTCCCGGGAGGGCAATCAGCCCCAGCATTTT

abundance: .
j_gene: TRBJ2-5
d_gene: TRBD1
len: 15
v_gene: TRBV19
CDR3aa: CASSPPGQHQETQYF
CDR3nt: TGTGCCAGTAGCCCACCGGGACAGCACCAAGAGACCCAGTACTTC

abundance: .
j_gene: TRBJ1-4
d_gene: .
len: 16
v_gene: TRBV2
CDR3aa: CASNNGREVTNEKLFF
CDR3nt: TGTGCCAGCAACAATGGCAGGGAAGTTACTAATGAAAAACTGTTTTTT

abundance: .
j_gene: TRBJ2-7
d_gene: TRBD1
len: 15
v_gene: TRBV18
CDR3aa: CASSPGQGGRDEQYF
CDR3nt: TGTGCCAGCTCACCAGGACAGGGGGGTAGGGACGAGCAGTACTTC

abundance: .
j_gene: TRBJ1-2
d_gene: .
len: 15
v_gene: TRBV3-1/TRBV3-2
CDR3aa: CASSQALQGSWGYTF
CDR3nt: TGTGCCAGCAGCCAAGCCCTTCAGGGGAGTTGGGGCTACACCTTC

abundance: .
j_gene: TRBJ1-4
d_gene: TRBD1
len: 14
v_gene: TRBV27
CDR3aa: CASGGQGGREKLFF
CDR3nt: TGTGCCAGCGGGGGACAGGGCGGTCGGGAAAAACTGTTTTTT

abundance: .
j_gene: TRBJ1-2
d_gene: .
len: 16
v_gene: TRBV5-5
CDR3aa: CASNGGSTVPGYGYTF
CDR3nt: TGTGCCAGCAACGGGGGGTCGACAGTTCCGGGCTATGGCTACACCTTC

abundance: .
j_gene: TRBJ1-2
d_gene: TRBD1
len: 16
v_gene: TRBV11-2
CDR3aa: CASSPRPGQGAYGYTF
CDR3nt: TGTGCCAGCAGCCCGCGACCGGGACAGGGGGCTTATGGCTACACCTTC

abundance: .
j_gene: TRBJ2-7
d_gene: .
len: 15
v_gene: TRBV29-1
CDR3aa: CSVEIRGIVTYEQYF
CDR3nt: TGCAGCGTTGAAATACGGGGGATAGTCACCTACGAGCAGTACTTC

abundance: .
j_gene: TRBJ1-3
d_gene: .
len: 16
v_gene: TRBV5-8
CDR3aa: CASSFRDTNSGNTIYF
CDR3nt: TGTGCCAGCAGCTTCCGGGACACAAACTCTGGAAACACCATATATTTT

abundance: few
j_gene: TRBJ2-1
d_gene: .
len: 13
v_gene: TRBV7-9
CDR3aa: CASSRTVYNEQFF
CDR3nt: TGTGCCAGCAGCAGGACAGTTTACAATGAGCAGTTCTTC

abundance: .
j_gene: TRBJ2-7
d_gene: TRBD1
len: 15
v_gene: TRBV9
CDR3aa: CASSVGWTGGYEQYF
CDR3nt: TGTGCCAGCAGCGTAGGATGGACAGGGGGGTACGAGCAGTACTTC

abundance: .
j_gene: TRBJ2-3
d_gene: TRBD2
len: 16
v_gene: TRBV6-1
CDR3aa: CASSEGTSGDTDTQYF
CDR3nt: TGTGCCAGCAGTGAGGGGACTAGCGGAGACACAGATACGCAGTATTTT

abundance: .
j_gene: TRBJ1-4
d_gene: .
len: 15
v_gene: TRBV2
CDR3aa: CASSDDSPTYEKLFF
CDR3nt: TGTGCCAGCAGTGATGACAGTCCAACCTATGAAAAACTGTTTTTT

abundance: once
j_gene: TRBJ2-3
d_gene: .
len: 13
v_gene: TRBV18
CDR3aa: CASSDSYGDTQYF
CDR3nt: TGTGCCAGCTCAGACAGCTACGGGGATACGCAGTATTTT

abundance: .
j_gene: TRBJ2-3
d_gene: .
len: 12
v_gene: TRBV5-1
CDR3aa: CASSLAGDTQYF
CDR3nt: TGCGCCAGCAGCTTGGCCGGAGATACGCAGTATTTT

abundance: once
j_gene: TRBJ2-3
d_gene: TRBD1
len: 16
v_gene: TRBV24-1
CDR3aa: CATSDPQGASTDTQYF
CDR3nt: TGTGCCACCAGTGACCCACAGGGGGCTTCCACAGATACGCAGTATTTT

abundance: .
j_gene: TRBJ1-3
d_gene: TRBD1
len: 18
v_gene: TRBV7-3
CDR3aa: CASSLTLRDRGKKNTIYF
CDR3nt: TGTGCCAGCAGCTTAACGTTAAGGGACAGGGGAAAGAAAAACACCATATATTTT

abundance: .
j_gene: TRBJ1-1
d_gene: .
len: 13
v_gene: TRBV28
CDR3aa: CASSDYGNTEAFF
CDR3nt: TGTGCCAGCAGTGACTACGGGAACACTGAAGCTTTCTTT

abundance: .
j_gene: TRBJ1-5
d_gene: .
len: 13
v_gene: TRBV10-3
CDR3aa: CATGLGGSQPQHF
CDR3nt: TGTGCCACAGGACTGGGCGGGTCTCAGCCCCAGCATTTT

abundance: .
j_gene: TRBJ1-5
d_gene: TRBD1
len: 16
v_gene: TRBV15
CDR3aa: CATSRGRQGQDQPQHF
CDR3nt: TGTGCCACCAGCAGAGGGAGACAGGGGCAGGATCAGCCCCAGCATTTT

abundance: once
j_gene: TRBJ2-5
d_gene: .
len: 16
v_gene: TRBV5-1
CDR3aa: CASSLAPRQRQETQYF
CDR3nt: TGCGCCAGCAGCTTGGCCCCCCGACAGAGGCAAGAGACCCAGTACTTC

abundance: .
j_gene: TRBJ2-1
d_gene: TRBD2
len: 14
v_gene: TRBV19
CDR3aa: CASSGRLAGNEQFF
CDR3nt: TGTGCCAGTAGTGGGCGACTAGCGGGTAATGAGCAGTTCTTC

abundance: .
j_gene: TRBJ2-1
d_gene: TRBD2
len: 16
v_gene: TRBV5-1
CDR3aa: CASSSSGGDTYNEQFF
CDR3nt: TGCGCCAGCAGCTCGTCCGGGGGGGACACCTACAATGAGCAGTTCTTC

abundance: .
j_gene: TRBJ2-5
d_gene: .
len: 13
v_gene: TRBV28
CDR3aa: CASSLTLSETQYF
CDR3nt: TGTGCCAGCAGTTTAACTCTTTCAGAGACCCAGTACTTC

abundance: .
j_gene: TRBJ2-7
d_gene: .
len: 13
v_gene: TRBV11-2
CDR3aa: CASSPPGRREQYF
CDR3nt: TGTGCCAGCAGCCCCCCCGGGCGGAGGGAGCAGTACTTC

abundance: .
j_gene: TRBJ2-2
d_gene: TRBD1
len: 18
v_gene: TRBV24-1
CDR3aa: CVTSDSFGTGANTGELFF
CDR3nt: TGTGTCACCAGTGACTCTTTTGGGACAGGAGCGAACACCGGGGAGCTGTTTTTT

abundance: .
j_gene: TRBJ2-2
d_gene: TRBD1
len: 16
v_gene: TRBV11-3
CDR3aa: CASSVYGTGRTGELFF
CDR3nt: TGTGCCAGCAGCGTGTATGGGACAGGGAGGACCGGGGAGCTGTTTTTT

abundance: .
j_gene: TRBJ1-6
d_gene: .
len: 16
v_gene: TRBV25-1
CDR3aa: CASSELGGSYNSPLHF
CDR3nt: TGTGCCAGCAGTGAACTGGGAGGCTCCTATAATTCACCCCTCCACTTT

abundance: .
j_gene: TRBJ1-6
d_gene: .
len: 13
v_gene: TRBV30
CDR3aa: CAWRRGYNSPLHF
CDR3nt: TGTGCCTGGAGGAGAGGGTACAATTCACCCCTCCACTTT

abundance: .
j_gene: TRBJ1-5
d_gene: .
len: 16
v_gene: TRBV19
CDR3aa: CASSIGSGYSNQPQHF
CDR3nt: TGTGCCAGTAGTATAGGGTCCGGGTATAGCAATCAGCCCCAGCATTTT

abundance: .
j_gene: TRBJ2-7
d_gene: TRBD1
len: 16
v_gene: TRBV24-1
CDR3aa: CATSDPRTGASYEQYF
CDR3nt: TGTGCCACCAGTGATCCCAGGACAGGGGCCTCCTACGAGCAGTACTTC

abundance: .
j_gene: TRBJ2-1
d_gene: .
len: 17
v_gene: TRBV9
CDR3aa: CASSTPVGGGSYNEQFF
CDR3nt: TGTGCCAGCAGCACACCAGTGGGGGGAGGCTCCTACAATGAGCAGTTCTTC